Sequencing of this TCR beta chain was carried out in a study of shared clonotypes between healthy human individuals (dated by TCRdb to the early 2020s). About the investigation overall: The cohort included a few men and a couple of women between 18 and 49 years of age. Blood TCR repertoires of five healthy adults were deeply sequenced to estimate repertoire size and the extent of clonotype sharing between individuals. To increase sequencing depth and limit assay-specific biases, TCR repertoire library preparation and sequencing were carried out by different laboratories using diverse techniques. Each donor's leukapheresis produced roughly between about 0.85 and 10 billion PBMCs.

The germline V gene encodes CDR1 KGHSH and CDR2 LQKENI. V is shortened by 3 bases, J by 4 bases, and the region joining them spans 16 bases. Measured from the cysteine to the phenylalanine, the CDR3 is 17 residues long. Of all the DNA, just the CDR3 is kept, 51 bases in frame from base 1. What the authors observed across the whole study: Pairwise subsampling indicated that sequencing depth was expected to affect the degree of clonotype sharing among donors. Because the study included only a small number of donors, the genetic and exposure-history diversity represented was limited. Sampling was restricted to blood, and TCR repertoires in tissue are likely to differ from TCR repertoires in blood.

Donors were healthy HIV-negative adults with no recently reported acute infections or vaccinations. Every donor was a Caucasian adult residing in Nashville, Tennessee, USA. For unsorted samples, tens of millions of PBMCs were counted and genomic DNA was extracted with the QIAamp DNA Blood Mini kit. After blood collection by leukapheresis, PBMCs were isolated using Ficoll-Histopaque density gradient centrifugation and then cryopreserved in the vapor phase of liquid nitrogen. This clone was observed a single time. Its antigen target is currently unknown. No base-level quality is on record; no much larger clone is a single base apart. Using the deep immunoSEQ assay, multiplex PCR amplified TCR CDR3 regions from genomic DNA. For each cell subset, the extracted genomic DNA was distributed evenly across all wells of several immunoSEQ 96-well plates, and each plate served as one replicate. For unsorted PBMC, around 330 ng genomic DNA, equal to roughly 33,000 T cell genomes, was loaded into each replicate PCR. Ten immunoSEQ deep assay plates were used to sequence the unsorted PBMC genomic DNA. Purified libraries were measured with a Qubit 3.0 fluorometer, size-checked on a Bioanalyzer 2100, and measured again with the KAPA Library Quantification kit. Every immunoSEQ 96-well plate was sequenced on a separate single-read 150-cycle Illumina NextSeq 550 flow cell. The paper's processing steps were these. Because the immunoSEQ output held only junctional sequences and lacked quality scores, the filtering could not match the filtering applied to full-length reads. To assign V/J genes and CDR3, sequences were annotated using PyIR, a Python wrapper for IgBLAST v1.9, with IMGT germline references. Reads were removed for weak V/J assignments (E-value above 1e-6), missing CDR3, stop codons, out-of-frame junctions, or ambiguous translated residues. V3J clonotypes were defined as sequences sharing the same inferred V gene, J gene, and CDR3 amino acid sequence. To compute the percentage overlap between repertoires, the number of shared unique clonotypes was divided by the size of the smaller repertoire. Richness of each repertoire was evaluated using RTK rarefaction, the Chao1 estimator, and Recon v2.1 estimates of unobserved clonotypes. TCRdb mirrors the immuneACCESS table, restricted to in-frame sequences. Some clones are absent from its copies; in checked studies, under half trace to an unresolved V gene, and the reason for the others is unknown. That table supplies the V and J calls and clone size; D and trimming were determined from the DNA. The sample includes roughly 500,000 clones, with around 74% observed a single time. The top ten clonotypes cover roughly 13% of the sample.

The chain is encoded by TRBV18 joined to TRBJ2-6, with the D call perhaps TRBD1 or TRBD2, each one matching 6 bases. Sequenced: PBMCs. The clonotype was recovered from a middle-aged woman in good health. Some clones in this sample may be carry-over from other donors' samples. In nucleotide form, the sequence is TGTGCCAGCTCACCCCCGGGGGCGCCCCTCGGGGCCAACGTCCTGACTTTC. This encodes CASSPPGAPLGANVLTF.